This record covers a single TCR beta chain. This entry belongs to a study of blood T cell repertoires in COVID-19. This CDR3 comprises 15 residues. Germline assignment: CDR1 SEHNR and CDR2 FQNEAQ (reference sequence). Study processing details: Amplifying reference gene primers gave estimates of nucleated cell counts. Clones were sequenced by immunoSEQ multiplex PCR, and TCRdb holds only the in-frame ones, with some missing. The D gene and trimming were derived from the DNA, and the V and J assignments and clone size from that table. This sample yields around 300,000 clones, of which around 90% are seen a single time; about 2% belongs to the top ten.

This clonotype originated in a man aged 18-30 years with active or convalescent COVID-19. Material: peripheral blood. This sequence joins TRBV7-9 and TRBJ2-6; D remains unclear. The CDR3 DNA follows: TGTGCAAACGCCCCGCGGATCTCTGGGGCCAACGTCCTGACTTTC. Its translation: CANAPRISGANVLTF.